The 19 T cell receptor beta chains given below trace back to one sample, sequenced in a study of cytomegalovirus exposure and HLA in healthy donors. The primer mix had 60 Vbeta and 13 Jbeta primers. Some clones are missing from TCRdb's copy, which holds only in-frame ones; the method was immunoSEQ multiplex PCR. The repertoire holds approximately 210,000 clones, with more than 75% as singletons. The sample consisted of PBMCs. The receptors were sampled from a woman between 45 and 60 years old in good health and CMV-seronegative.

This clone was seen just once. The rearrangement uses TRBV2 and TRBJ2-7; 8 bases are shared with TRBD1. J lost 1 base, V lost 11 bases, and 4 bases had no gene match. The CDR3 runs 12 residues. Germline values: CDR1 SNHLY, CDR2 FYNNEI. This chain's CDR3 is CAERTGSYEQYF. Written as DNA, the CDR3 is TGTGCCGAACGGACAGGGTCCTACGAGCAGTACTTC.

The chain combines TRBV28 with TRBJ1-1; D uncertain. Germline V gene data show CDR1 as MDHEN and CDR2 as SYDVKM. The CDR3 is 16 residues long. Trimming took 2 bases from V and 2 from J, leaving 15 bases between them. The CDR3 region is CASSLSGRVYNTEAFF. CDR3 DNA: TGTGCCAGCAGTTTAAGCGGGAGAGTATACAACACTGAAGCTTTCTTT.

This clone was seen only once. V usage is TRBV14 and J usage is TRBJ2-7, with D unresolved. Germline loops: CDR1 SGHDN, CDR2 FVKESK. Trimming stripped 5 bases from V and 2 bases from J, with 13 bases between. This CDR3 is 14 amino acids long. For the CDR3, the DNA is TGTGCCAGCAGCGAGACACTTCGTCCCTACGAGCAGTACTTC. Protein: CASSETLRPYEQYF.

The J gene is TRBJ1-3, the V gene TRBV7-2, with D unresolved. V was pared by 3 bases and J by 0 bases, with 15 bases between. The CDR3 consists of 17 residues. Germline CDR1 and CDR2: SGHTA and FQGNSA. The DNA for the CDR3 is TGTGCCAGCAGCTTGGAGATAGTACATTTCTCTGGAAACACCATATATTTT. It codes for CASSLEIVHFSGNTIYF.

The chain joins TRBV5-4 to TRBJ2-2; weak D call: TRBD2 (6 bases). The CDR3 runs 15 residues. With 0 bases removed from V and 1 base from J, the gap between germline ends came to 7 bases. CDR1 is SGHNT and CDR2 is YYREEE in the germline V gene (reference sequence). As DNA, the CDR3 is TGTGCCAGCAGCTTGGCCGGGAGGAACACCGGGGAGCTGTTTTTT. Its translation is CASSLAGRNTGELFF.

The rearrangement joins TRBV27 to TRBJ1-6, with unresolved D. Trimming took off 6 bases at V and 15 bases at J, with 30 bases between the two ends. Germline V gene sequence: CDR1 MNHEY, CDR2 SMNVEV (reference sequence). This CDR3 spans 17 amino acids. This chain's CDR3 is CASRPLAGVGQKEHLHF. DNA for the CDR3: TGTGCCAGCAGGCCTCTTGCGGGCGTTGGCCAGAAGGAGCACCTCCACTTT.

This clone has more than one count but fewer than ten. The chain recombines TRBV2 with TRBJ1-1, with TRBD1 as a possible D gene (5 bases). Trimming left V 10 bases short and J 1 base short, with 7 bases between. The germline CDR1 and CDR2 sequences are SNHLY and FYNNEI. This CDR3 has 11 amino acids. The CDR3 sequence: CATTGNTEAFF. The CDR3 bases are TGTGCCACCACAGGGAACACTGAAGCTTTCTTT.

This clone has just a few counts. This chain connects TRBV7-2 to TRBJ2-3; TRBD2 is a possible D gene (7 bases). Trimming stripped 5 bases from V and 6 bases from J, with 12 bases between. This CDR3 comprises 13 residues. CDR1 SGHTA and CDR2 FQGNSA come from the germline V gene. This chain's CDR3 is CASSPKGGDTQYF. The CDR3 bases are TGTGCCAGCAGCCCTAAGGGGGGGGATACGCAGTATTTT.

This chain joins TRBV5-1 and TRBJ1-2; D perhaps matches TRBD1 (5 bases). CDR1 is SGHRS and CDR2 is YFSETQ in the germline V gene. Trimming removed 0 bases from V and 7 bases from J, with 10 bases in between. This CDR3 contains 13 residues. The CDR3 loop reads CASSLDDSRGYTF. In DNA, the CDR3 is TGCGCCAGCAGCTTGGATGACAGTCGTGGCTACACCTTC.

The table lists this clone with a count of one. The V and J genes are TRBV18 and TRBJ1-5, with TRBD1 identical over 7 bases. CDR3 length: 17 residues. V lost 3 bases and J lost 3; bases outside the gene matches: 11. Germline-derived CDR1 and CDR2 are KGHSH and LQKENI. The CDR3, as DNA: TGTGCCAGCTCACCCCGACAGGGAAAGAGTTTCAATCAGCCCCAGCATTTT. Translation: CASSPRQGKSFNQPQHF.

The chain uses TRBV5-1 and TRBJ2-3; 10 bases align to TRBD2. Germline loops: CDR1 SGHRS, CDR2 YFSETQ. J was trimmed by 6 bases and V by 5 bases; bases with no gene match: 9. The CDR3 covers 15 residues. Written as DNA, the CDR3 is TGCGCCAGCAGTCTTCGGCTAGCGGGAGCTGATACGCAGTATTTT. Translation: CASSLRLAGADTQYF. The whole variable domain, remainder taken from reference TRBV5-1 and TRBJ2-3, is KAGVTQTPRYLIKTRGQQVTLSCSPISGHRSVSWYQQTPGQGLQFLFEYFSETQRNKGNFPGRFSGRQFSNSRSEMNVSTLELGDSALYLCASSLRLAGADTQYFGPGTRLTVL.

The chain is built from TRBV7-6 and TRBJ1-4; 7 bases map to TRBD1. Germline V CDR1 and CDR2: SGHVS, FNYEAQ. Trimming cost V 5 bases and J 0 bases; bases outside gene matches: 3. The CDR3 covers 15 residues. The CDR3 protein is CASSQTGATNEKLFF. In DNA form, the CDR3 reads TGTGCCAGCAGCCAAACAGGGGCAACTAATGAAAAACTGTTTTTT.

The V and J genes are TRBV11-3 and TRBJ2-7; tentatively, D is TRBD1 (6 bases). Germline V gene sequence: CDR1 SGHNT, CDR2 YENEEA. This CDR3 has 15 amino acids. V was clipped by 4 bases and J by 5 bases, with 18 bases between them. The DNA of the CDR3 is TGTGCCAGCAGCTCCGGACGACAGGCCGGGAACGAGCAGTACTTC. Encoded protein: CASSSGRQAGNEQYF. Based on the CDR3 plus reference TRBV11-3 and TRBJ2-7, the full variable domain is EAGVVQSPRYKIIEKKQPVAFWCNPISGHNTLYWYLQNLGQGPELLIRYENEEAVDDSQLPKDRFSAERLKGVDSTLKIQPAELGDSAVYLCASSSGRQAGNEQYFGPGTRLTVT.

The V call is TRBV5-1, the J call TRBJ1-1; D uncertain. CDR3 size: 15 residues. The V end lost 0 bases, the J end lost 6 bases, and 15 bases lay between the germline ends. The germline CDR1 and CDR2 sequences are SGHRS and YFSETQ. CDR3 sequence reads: CASSLGEAPRSEAFF. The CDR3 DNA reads TGCGCCAGCAGCTTGGGGGAGGCCCCGAGGTCTGAAGCTTTCTTT.

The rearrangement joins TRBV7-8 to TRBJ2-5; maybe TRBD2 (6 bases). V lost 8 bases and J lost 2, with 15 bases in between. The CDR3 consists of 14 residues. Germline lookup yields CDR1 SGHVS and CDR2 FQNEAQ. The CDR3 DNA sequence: TGTGCCAGCGGACCCGGGACTCTTCAAGAGACCCAGTACTTC. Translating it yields CASGPGTLQETQYF.

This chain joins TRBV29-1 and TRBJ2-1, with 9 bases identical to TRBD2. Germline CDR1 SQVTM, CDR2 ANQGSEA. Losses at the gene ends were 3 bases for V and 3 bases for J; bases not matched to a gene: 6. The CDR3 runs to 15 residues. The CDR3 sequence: CSVDLSGGFYNEQFF. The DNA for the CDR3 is TGCAGCGTTGATCTTAGCGGGGGCTTCTACAATGAGCAGTTCTTC.

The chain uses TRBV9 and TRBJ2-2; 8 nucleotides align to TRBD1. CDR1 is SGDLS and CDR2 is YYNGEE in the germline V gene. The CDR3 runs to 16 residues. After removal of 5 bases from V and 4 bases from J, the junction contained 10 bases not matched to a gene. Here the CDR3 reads CASSRTGGHSTGELFF. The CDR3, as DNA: TGTGCCAGCAGTCGAACAGGGGGACATTCCACCGGGGAGCTGTTTTTT.

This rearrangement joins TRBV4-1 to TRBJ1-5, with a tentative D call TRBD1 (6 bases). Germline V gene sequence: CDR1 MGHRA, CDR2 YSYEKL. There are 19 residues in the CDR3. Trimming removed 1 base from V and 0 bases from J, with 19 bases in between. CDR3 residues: CASSQGVRGGRHSNQPQHF. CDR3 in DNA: TGCGCCAGCAGCCAAGGAGTTCGCGGGGGCCGACATAGCAATCAGCCCCAGCATTTT.

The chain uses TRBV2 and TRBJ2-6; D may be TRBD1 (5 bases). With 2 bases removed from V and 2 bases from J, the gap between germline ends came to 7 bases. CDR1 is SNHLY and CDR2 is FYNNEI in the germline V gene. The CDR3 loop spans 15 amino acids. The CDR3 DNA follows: TGTGCCAGCAGTGAAATCAGGGCTGGGGCCAACGTCCTGACTTTC. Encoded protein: CASSEIRAGANVLTF.